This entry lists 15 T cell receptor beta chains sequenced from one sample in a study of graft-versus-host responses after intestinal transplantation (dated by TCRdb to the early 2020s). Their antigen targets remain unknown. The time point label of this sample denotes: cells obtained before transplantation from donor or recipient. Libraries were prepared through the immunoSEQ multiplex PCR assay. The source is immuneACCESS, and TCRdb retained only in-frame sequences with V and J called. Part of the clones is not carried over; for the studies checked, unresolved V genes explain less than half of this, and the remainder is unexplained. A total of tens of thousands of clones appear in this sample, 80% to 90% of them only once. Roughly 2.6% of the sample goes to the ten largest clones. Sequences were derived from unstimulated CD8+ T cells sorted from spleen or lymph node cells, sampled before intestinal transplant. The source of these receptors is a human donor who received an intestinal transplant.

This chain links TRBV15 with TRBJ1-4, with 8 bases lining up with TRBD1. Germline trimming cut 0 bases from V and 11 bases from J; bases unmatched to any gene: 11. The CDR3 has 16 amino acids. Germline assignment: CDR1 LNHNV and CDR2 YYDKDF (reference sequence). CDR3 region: CATSRDREQGAEKLFF. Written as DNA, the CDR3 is TGTGCCACCAGCAGAGATCGGGAGCAGGGGGCTGAGAAACTGTTTTTT.

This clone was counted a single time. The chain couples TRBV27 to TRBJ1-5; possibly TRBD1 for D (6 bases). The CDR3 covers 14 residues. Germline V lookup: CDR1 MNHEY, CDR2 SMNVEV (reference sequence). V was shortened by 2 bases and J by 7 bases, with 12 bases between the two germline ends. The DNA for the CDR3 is TGTGCCAGCAGTTTAAGGGGGAGCATCCAGCCCCAGCATTTT. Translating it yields CASSLRGSIQPQHF.

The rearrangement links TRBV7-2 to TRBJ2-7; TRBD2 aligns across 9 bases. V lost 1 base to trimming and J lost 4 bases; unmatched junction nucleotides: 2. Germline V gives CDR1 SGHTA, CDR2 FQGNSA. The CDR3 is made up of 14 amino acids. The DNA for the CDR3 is TGTGCCAGCAGCTTAGGCGGGGGGGGATACGAGCAGTACTTC. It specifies CASSLGGGGYEQYF.

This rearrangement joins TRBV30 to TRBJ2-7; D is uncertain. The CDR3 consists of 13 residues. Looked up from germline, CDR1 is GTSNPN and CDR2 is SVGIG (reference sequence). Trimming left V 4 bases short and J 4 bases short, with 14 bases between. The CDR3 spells CAWTSGLPYEQYF. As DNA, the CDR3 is TGTGCCTGGACCTCTGGGCTCCCGTACGAGCAGTACTTC.

The DNA for the CDR3 is TGCAGCGTTCGGGTGGGGGGATACGAGCAGTACTTC. Amino acid sequence: CSVRVGGYEQYF. The rearrangement links TRBV29-1 to TRBJ2-7; D is perhaps TRBD2 (6 bases). Germline assignment: CDR1 SQVTM and CDR2 ANQGSEA. V lost 5 bases, J lost 4 bases, and 12 bases lay in between. The CDR3 spans 12 residues.

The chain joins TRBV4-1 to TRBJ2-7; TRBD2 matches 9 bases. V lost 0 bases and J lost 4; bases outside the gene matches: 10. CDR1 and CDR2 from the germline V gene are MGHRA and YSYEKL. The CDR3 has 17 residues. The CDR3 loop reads CASSQDVRREGPYEQYF. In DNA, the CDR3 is TGCGCCAGCAGCCAAGATGTGAGGCGGGAGGGCCCATACGAGCAGTACTTC.

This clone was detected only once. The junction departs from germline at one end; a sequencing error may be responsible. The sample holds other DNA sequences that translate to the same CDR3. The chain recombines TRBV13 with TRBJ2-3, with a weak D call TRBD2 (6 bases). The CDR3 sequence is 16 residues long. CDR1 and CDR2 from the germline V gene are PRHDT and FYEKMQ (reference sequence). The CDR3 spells CASSLGRGGSTDTQYF. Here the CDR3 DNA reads TGTGCCAGCAGCTTAGGCCGGGGAGGTAGCACAGATACGCAGTATTTC.

The CDR3 loop is CASSEARTGGFSDTQYF. The CDR3 nucleotides are TGTGCCAGCAGTGAAGCTCGGACAGGGGGCTTTTCAGATACGCAGTATTTT. This chain links TRBV6-1 with TRBJ2-3; 11 nucleotides match TRBD1. The germline CDR1 and CDR2 sequences are MNHNS and SASEGT. The CDR3 totals 17 residues. V gave up 0 bases and J gave up 4 bases; unmatched junction bases: 6.

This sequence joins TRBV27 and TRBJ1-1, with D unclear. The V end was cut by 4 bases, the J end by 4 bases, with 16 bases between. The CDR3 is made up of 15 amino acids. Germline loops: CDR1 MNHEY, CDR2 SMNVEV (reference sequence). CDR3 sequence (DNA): TGTGCCAGCAGTTCATCGACACTTCGGGGCACTGAAGCTTTCTTT. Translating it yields CASSSSTLRGTEAFF.

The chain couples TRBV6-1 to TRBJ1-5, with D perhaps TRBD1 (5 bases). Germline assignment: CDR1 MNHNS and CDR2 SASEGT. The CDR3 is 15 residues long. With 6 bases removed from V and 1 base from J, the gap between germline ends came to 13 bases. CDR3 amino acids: CASSLRQGSNQPQHF. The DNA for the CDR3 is TGTGCCAGCAGCCTAAGGCAGGGAAGCAATCAGCCCCAGCATTTT.

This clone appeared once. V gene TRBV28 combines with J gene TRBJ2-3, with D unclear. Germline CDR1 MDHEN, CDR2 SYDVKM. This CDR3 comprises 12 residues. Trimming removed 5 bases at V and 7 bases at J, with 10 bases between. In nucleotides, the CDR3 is TGTGCCAGCAGTCCTACGGGTTATACGCAGTATTTT. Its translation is CASSPTGYTQYF.

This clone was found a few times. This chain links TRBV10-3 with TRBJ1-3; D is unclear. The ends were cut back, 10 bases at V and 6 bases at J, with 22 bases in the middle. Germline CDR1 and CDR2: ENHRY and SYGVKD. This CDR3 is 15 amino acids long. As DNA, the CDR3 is TGTGCCACCCAGGATAAACGTCCGTATTCAAACACCATATATTTT. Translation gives CATQDKRPYSNTIYF.

The CDR3 coding sequence is TGTGCCAGCAGCCAAGTGGCGCTTGGGGGGGATAACACTGAAGCTTTCTTT. This codes for CASSQVALGGDNTEAFF. This sequence joins TRBV4-2 and TRBJ1-1; the D gene is possibly TRBD1 (5 bases). The ends were cut back, 1 base at V and 2 bases at J, with 17 bases in the middle. Germline loops: CDR1 LGHNA, CDR2 YNFKEQ. The CDR3 has 17 amino acids.

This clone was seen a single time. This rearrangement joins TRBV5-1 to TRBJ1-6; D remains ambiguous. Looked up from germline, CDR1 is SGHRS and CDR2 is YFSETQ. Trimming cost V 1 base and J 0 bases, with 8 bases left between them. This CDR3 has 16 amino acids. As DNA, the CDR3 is TGCGCCAGCAGCTTGTACCCGAGCTCCTATAATTCACCCCTCCACTTT. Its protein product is CASSLYPSSYNSPLHF.

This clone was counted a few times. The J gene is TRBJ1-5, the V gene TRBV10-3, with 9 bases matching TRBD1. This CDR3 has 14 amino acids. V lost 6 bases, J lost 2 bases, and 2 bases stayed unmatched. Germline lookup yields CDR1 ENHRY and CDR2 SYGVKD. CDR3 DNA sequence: TGTGCCATCAGCCGGACAGGGGGCAATCAGCCCCAGCATTTT. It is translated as CAISRTGGNQPQHF.